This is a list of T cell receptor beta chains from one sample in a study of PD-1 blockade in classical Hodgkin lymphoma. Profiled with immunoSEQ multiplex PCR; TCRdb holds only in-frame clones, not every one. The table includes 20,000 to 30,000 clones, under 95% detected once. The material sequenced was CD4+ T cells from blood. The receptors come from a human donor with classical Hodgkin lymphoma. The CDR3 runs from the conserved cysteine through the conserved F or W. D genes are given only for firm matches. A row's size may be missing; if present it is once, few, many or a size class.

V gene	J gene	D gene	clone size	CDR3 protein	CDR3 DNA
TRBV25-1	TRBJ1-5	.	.	CASSEYGNQPQHF	TGTGCCAGCAGTGAATACGGGAATCAGCCCCAGCATTTT
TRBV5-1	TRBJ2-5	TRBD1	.	CASSFVGTGGGETQYF	TGCGCCAGCAGCTTCGTCGGGACAGGGGGCGGTGAGACCCAGTACTTC
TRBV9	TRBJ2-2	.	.	CASSGIAANTGELFF	TGTGCCAGCAGCGGAATAGCGGCGAACACCGGGGAGCTGTTTTTT
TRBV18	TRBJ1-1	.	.	CWGALKAFF	TGTTGGGGGGCACTCAAAGCTTTCTTT
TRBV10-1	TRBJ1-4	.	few	CASSDCHPAGQIPF	TGCGCCAGCAGTGATTGCCACCCAGCGGGCCAGATACCTTTT
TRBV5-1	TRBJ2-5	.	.	CASSLIPQETQYF	TGCGCCAGCAGCTTAATACCCCAAGAGACCCAGTACTTC
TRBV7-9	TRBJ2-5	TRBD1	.	CASSLNFGGTGGMETQYF	TGTGCCAGCAGCTTAAATTTCGGGGGGACAGGGGGAATGGAGACCCAGTACTTC
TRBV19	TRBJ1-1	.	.	CASSTPGHMNTEAFF	TGTGCCAGTAGTACACCGGGACATATGAACACTGAAGCTTTCTTT
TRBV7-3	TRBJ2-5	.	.	CASSLLDEETQYF	TGTGCCAGCAGCTTACTAGATGAAGAGACCCAGTACTTC
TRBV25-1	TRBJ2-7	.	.	CASSEAGYSYEQYF	TGTGCCAGCAGTGAGGCAGGGTATAGCTACGAGCAGTACTTC
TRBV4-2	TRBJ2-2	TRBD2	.	CASSHHQGLAGGTGELFF	TGTGCCAGCAGCCACCACCAAGGACTAGCGGGGGGAACCGGGGAGCTGTTTTTT
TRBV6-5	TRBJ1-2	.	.	CASSPQSNYGYTF	TGTGCCAGCAGTCCACAGAGTAACTATGGCTACACCTTC
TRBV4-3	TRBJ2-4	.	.	CASSPASRVIQYF	TGCGCCAGCAGCCCAGCAAGTCGGGTCATTCAGTACTTC
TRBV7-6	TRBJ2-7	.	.	CASSLRDYGEQYF	TGTGCCAGCAGCTTACGGGATTATGGCGAGCAGTACTTC
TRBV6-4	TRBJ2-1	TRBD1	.	CASSELRGGGFEQFF	TGTGCCAGCAGTGAATTGAGAGGGGGCGGGTTCGAGCAGTTCTTC
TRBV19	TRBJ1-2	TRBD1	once	CASSGQGKGNYGYTF	TGTGCCAGTTCCGGACAGGGCAAGGGAAACTATGGCTACACCTTC
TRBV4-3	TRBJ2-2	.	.	CASSQGTTNTGELFF	TGCGCCAGCAGCCAAGGGACAACGAACACCGGGGAGCTGTTTTTT
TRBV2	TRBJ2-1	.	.	CASSEHMTDDLYNEQFF	TGTGCCAGCAGTGAACATATGACTGACGACCTCTACAATGAGCAGTTCTTC
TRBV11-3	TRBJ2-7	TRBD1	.	CASSLVLGDRVRYEQYF	TGTGCCAGCAGCTTAGTATTGGGGGACAGGGTACGGTACGAGCAGTACTTC
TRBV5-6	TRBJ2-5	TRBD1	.	CASSLLGTGEETQYF	TGTGCCAGCAGCTTACTCGGGACAGGGGAAGAGACCCAGTACTTC
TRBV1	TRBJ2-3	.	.	CTSSRRSRADTQYF	TGCACCAGCAGCCGTCGGTCCCGGGCAGATACGCAGTATTTT
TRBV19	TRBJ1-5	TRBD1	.	CASSQTGGGNQPQHF	TGTGCCAGTAGCCAGACAGGGGGAGGCAATCAGCCCCAGCATTTT
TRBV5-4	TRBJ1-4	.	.	CASSLLGDSEKLFF	TGTGCCAGCAGCTTGTTGGGGGACTCTGAAAAACTGTTTTTT
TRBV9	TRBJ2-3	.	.	CASSVDVQGPHTQYF	TGTGCCAGCAGCGTAGATGTTCAGGGTCCACATACGCAGTATTTT
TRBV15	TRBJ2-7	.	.	CATSRDNAYEQYF	TGTGCCACCAGCAGGGACAACGCCTACGAGCAGTACTTC
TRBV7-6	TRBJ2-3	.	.	CASSLVGRVGDTQYF	TGTGCCAGCAGCTTAGTGGGCAGGGTTGGAGATACGCAGTATTTT
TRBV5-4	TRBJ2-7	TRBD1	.	CASSPPDRGNEQYF	TGTGCCAGCAGCCCGCCTGACAGGGGTAACGAGCAGTACTTC
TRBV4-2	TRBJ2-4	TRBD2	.	CASSTRTSGGAQNIQYF	TGTGCCAGCAGCACACGGACTAGCGGGGGGGCACAAAACATTCAGTACTTC
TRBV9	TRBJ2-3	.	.	CASAELTTAGDTQYF	TGTGCCAGCGCGGAGTTGACGACCGCCGGGGATACGCAGTATTTT
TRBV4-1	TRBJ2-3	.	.	CASSQIHTDTQYF	TGCGCCAGCAGCCAGATACACACAGATACGCAGTATTTT
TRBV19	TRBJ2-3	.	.	CASSIAGGLYTQYF	TGTGCCAGTAGTATAGCCGGGGGGCTATATACGCAGTATTTT
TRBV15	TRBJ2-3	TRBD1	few	CATNRGADTQYF	TGTGCCACCAACAGGGGCGCAGATACGCAGTATTTT
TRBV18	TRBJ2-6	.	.	CASSPQGSSGANVLTF	TGTGCCAGCTCACCCCAGGGTTCCTCTGGGGCCAACGTCCTGACTTTC
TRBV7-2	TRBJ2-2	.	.	CASSLRMGGAIGELFF	TGTGCCAGCAGCTTAAGAATGGGGGGCGCCATCGGGGAGCTGTTTTTT
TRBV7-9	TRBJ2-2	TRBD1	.	CASSSRGTGPEELFF	TGTGCCAGCAGTTCTAGGGGGACAGGGCCCGAGGAGCTGTTTTTT
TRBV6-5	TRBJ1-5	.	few	CASSRGGGQPQHF	TGTGCCAGCAGTAGGGGGGGCGGCCAGCCCCAGCATTTT